The 32 T cell receptor beta chains reported below all come from one sample, sequenced in a study of cytomegalovirus exposure and HLA in healthy donors. The study ran its PCR with 60 Vbeta and 13 Jbeta primers. This table comes from immunoSEQ multiplex PCR, and its TCRdb copy is limited to in-frame clones, with some not included. Of around 150,000 clones in the sample, 75% to 80% are singletons; the top ten hold 1.7%. The sample taken for sequencing was PBMCs. All receptors derive from a woman aged 25 to 39 in good health and CMV-seronegative.

Only one count was recorded for this clone. This chain joins TRBV9 and TRBJ2-2; TRBD2 matches at 9 bases. CDR1 and CDR2 from the germline V gene are SGDLS and YYNGEE. The CDR3 extends over 16 amino acids. With 4 bases clipped from V and 4 bases from J, the junction kept 8 bases outside the gene matches. CDR3 bases: TGTGCCAGCAGCATGGGGCTAGCGGGGATCACCGGGGAGCTGTTTTTT. Its translation is CASSMGLAGITGELFF. The variable domain in full, completed from reference TRBV9 and TRBJ2-2, reads DSGVTQTPKHLITATGQRVTLRCSPRSGDLSVYWYQQSLDQGLQFLIQYYNGEERAKGNILERFSAQQFPDLHSELNLSSLELGDSALYFCASSMGLAGITGELFFGEGSRLTVL.

V usage is TRBV7-8 and J usage is TRBJ2-7; D unresolved. In germline, CDR1 is SGHVS, CDR2 FQNEAQ. The CDR3 has 13 amino acids. V gave up 1 base and J gave up 2 bases, with 6 bases separating them. The CDR3 coding sequence is TGTGCCAGCAGCTTAGTTCAAACCTACGAGCAGTACTTC. Amino acid sequence: CASSLVQTYEQYF.

The chain couples TRBV6-6 to TRBJ2-5, with 8 bases identical to TRBD1. Germline CDR1 MNHNY, CDR2 SVGAGI (reference sequence). The trim removed 7 bases at V and 5 bases at J, leaving 9 bases unmatched. The CDR3 loop spans 14 amino acids. The CDR3, as DNA: TGTGCCAGCAATTCCCAGGGGGCTTGGGAGACCCAGTACTTC. This gives the protein CASNSQGAWETQYF.

This sequence joins TRBV7-9 and TRBJ1-2, with D hard to call. The CDR3 runs to 13 residues. V was trimmed by 3 bases and J by 4 bases, leaving 9 bases between them. Germline-derived CDR1 and CDR2 are SEHNR and FQNEAQ (reference sequence). The chain's CDR3 is CASSFDSGYGYTF. CDR3 nucleotides: TGTGCCAGCAGCTTCGACTCGGGCTATGGCTACACCTTC.

The rearrangement uses TRBV7-2 and TRBJ1-4; perhaps TRBD1 as D (6 bases). The CDR3 spans 16 residues. Deletions cut 5 bases from V and 0 bases from J, with 13 bases between. CDR1 is SGHTA, CDR2 FQGNSA, per germline. The CDR3 DNA follows: TGTGCCAGCAGCCGACAGGCTTCTGCAACTAATGAAAAACTGTTTTTT. This sequence encodes CASSRQASATNEKLFF. Complete variable domain (other parts from reference TRBV7-2 and TRBJ1-4): GAGVSQSPSNKVTEKGKDVELRCDPISGHTALYWYRQSLGQGLEFLIYFQGNSAPDKSGLPSDRFSAERTGGSVSTLTIQRTQQEDSAVYLCASSRQASATNEKLFFGSGTQLSVL.

The chain joins TRBV2 to TRBJ2-3, with 9 bases aligning to TRBD2. Germline lookup yields CDR1 SNHLY and CDR2 FYNNEI. The ends lost 6 bases at V and 4 bases at J; junction bases unmatched: 8. The CDR3 runs to 15 residues. CDR3 protein: CASRALAGWADTQYF. CDR3 in DNA: TGTGCCAGCAGGGCCCTAGCGGGGTGGGCAGATACGCAGTATTTT.

This clone was seen just once. This chain links TRBV19 with TRBJ2-1; TRBD2 agrees at 8 bases. V was clipped by 6 bases and J by 2 bases; unmatched bases: 6. The CDR3 extends over 15 amino acids. Looked up from germline, CDR1 is LNHDA and CDR2 is SQIVND (reference sequence). CDR3 protein: CASSQLAATYNEQFF. DNA of the CDR3: TGTGCCAGTAGCCAACTAGCGGCGACCTACAATGAGCAGTTCTTC.

The V and J genes are TRBV7-3 and TRBJ1-1; D might be TRBD1 (5 bases). The germline V gene encodes CDR1 SGHTA and CDR2 FQGTGA. CDR3 length: 13 amino acids. The V gene lost 4 bases and the J gene lost 7 bases, with 13 bases spanning the gap. The CDR3 reads CASSSPGTGEAFF. CDR3 nucleotides: TGTGCCAGCAGCTCTCCGGGTACAGGTGAAGCTTTCTTT. The full variable domain, with the rest looked up from reference TRBV7-3 and TRBJ1-1, is GAGVSQTPSNKVTEKGKYVELRCDPISGHTALYWYRQSLGQGPEFLIYFQGTGAADDSGLPNDRFFAVRPEGSVSTLKIQRTERGDSAVYLCASSSPGTGEAFFGQGTRLTVV.

This clone was picked up a small number of times. This chain links TRBV30 with TRBJ2-1, with 11 nucleotides matching TRBD2. The CDR3 extends over 16 amino acids. Losses at the gene ends were 2 bases for V and 2 bases for J; bases not matched to a gene: 5. Germline V gives CDR1 GTSNPN, CDR2 SVGIG (reference sequence). CDR3 DNA sequence: TGTGCCTGGAGTCAGACTAGCGGGGCTGCCTACAATGAGCAGTTCTTC. Amino acid sequence: CAWSQTSGAAYNEQFF. Complete variable domain (other parts from reference TRBV30 and TRBJ2-1): SQTIHQWPATLVQPVGSPLSLECTVEGTSNPNLYWYRQAAGRGLQLLFYSVGIGQISSEVPQNLSASRPQDRQFILSSKKLLLSDSGFYLCAWSQTSGAAYNEQFFGPGTRLTVL.

This clone was recorded a few times. The chain recombines TRBV5-1 with TRBJ1-5; D gene uncertain. This CDR3 spans 15 amino acids. V gave up 1 base and J gave up 5 bases, with 13 bases separating them. Germline V gene data show CDR1 as SGHRS and CDR2 as YFSETQ. In nucleotides, the CDR3 is TGCGCCAGCAGCTTGCTCGGCCAGGCCGATCAGCCCCAGCATTTT. Its protein product is CASSLLGQADQPQHF.

This clone was found a few times. The J gene is TRBJ1-1, the V gene TRBV7-2, with 7 bases identical to TRBD1. Trimming cost V 1 base and J 4 bases; bases outside gene matches: 3. The CDR3 is 14 residues long. The germline V gene has CDR1 SGHTA and CDR2 FQGNSA. This CDR3 is CASSLETGVTEAFF. Here the CDR3 DNA reads TGTGCCAGCAGCTTAGAAACAGGGGTCACTGAAGCTTTCTTT.

This chain uses TRBV6-6 with TRBJ1-1; TRBD1 matches at 9 bases. CDR1 and CDR2 (germline): MNHNY, SVGAGI (reference sequence). With V trimmed by 2 bases and J by 6 bases, 4 bases remained unmatched. The CDR3 is 14 residues long. The CDR3 is CASSYDRGRPEAFF. Here the CDR3 DNA reads TGTGCCAGCAGTTACGACAGGGGGAGGCCTGAAGCTTTCTTT.

The chain joins TRBV4-2 to TRBJ2-1; 11 bases are a match to TRBD2. CDR3 length: 15 amino acids. The germline gives CDR1 LGHNA, CDR2 YNFKEQ. V was pared by 1 base and J by 9 bases, with 5 bases of the junction left unmatched. The CDR3 region is CASSQVSLAGGEQFF. The CDR3 DNA is TGTGCCAGCAGCCAAGTCTCCCTAGCGGGGGGTGAGCAGTTCTTC.

The CDR3 DNA reads TGTGCCAGCAGTCCTAGCGGGGGTTCCGAGGAAGAGACCCAGTACTTC. It translates to CASSPSGGSEEETQYF. J is TRBJ2-5 and V is TRBV4-2; 10 bases are a match to TRBD2. Germline lookup yields CDR1 LGHNA and CDR2 YNFKEQ. The V segment lost 6 bases and the J segment 3 bases; nucleotides outside the gene matches: 10. The CDR3 totals 16 residues.

CDR3 sequence (DNA): TGCAGCGTTGGGGACAGAGCCCTTGGGGGCTACACCTTC. Translation gives CSVGDRALGGYTF. This chain joins TRBV29-1 and TRBJ1-2; TRBD1 matches at 7 bases. The CDR3 loop spans 13 amino acids. Trimming removed 4 bases from V and 8 bases from J; junction bases left unmatched: 10. The V gene's germline CDR1 is SQVTM and CDR2 ANQGSEA.

The chain joins TRBV10-2 to TRBJ2-1; 10 nucleotides match TRBD1. V was clipped by 7 bases and J by 11 bases; unmatched bases: 5. Germline V gene data show CDR1 as WSHSY and CDR2 as SAAADI. This CDR3 has 12 amino acids. Here the CDR3 reads CASIGQGVKQFF. Written as DNA, the CDR3 is TGCGCCAGCATCGGACAGGGGGTTAAGCAGTTCTTC.

The chain combines TRBV15 with TRBJ1-1; the match to TRBD1 covers 12 bases. The germline CDR1 and CDR2 sequences are LNHNV and YYDKDF (reference sequence). V was pared by 4 bases and J by 4 bases, with 10 bases of the junction left unmatched. The CDR3 covers 17 residues. The chain's CDR3 is CATSKGGTGGKVTEAFF. In DNA, the CDR3 is TGTGCCACCAGCAAAGGTGGGACAGGGGGCAAGGTCACTGAAGCTTTCTTT. Full variable domain (missing parts from reference TRBV15 and TRBJ1-1): DAMVIQNPRYQVTQFGKPVTLSCSQTLNHNVMYWYQQKSSQAPKLLFHYYDKDFNNEADTPDNFQSRRPNTSFCFLDIRSPGLGDTAMYLCATSKGGTGGKVTEAFFGQGTRLTVV.

Only one count was recorded for this clone. The chain employs TRBV5-5 and TRBJ2-7; the D gene is possibly TRBD2 (5 bases). Per the germline V gene, CDR1 is SGHKS and CDR2 is YYEKEE (reference sequence). V was trimmed by 0 bases and J by 1 base, leaving 11 bases between them. The CDR3 runs 15 residues. CDR3 in DNA: TGTGCCAGCAGCTTGGTTGCGTCGGGATCCTACGAGCAGTACTTC. This codes for CASSLVASGSYEQYF.

This chain links TRBV5-6 with TRBJ2-1; TRBD2 matches 7 bases. There are 15 residues in the CDR3. Trimming cost V 4 bases and J 12 bases; bases outside gene matches: 16. Germline V gene sequence: CDR1 SGHDT, CDR2 YYEEEE. The CDR3 region has the DNA TGTGCCAGCAGCACAAGGGGTGTGGGAGGGAAAGGGCAGTTCTTC. This codes for CASSTRGVGGKGQFF.

In regard to this clone: The junction departs from the called germline gene at one end, perhaps through a read error. The chain joins TRBV5-1 to TRBJ2-1, with 14 bases aligning to TRBD2. This CDR3 has 13 amino acids. Germline V gene lookup returns CDR1 SGHRS and CDR2 YFSETQ. In nucleotides, the CDR3 is TGCGCCAGCAGCTCCGGGACTAGCGGGGGATGGGTCTTC. It translates to CASSSGTSGGWVF.

The V call is TRBV21-1, the J call TRBJ1-5. TRBV21-1 is recorded as a pseudogene. The CDR3 is made up of 15 amino acids. CDR3 nucleotides: TGTGCCAGCAGCGCGGTCGACGGTAGCAATCAGCCCCAGCATTTT. This sequence encodes CASSAVDGSNQPQHF.

V usage is TRBV27 and J usage is TRBJ2-1, with 8 bases aligning to TRBD1. Unmatched junction bases numbered 10, after V lost 5 bases and J lost 7 bases. This CDR3 comprises 15 residues. CDR1 is MNHEY and CDR2 is SMNVEV in the germline V gene (reference sequence). In nucleotides, the CDR3 is TGTGCCAGCAGTCCCGGGACAGGTGCCGGTAATGAGCAGTTCTTC. This encodes CASSPGTGAGNEQFF.

This chain connects TRBV30 to TRBJ1-5; the match to TRBD1 covers 11 bases. Germline V lookup: CDR1 GTSNPN, CDR2 SVGIG (reference sequence). The CDR3 contains 14 residues. V lost 3 bases to trimming and J lost 6 bases; unmatched junction nucleotides: 4. The CDR3 here is CAWSGTGGLQPQHF. In DNA, the CDR3 is TGTGCCTGGAGCGGGACAGGGGGACTTCAGCCCCAGCATTTT.

The CDR3 DNA follows: TGTGCCAGCAGTTTAGGGGCGGTGCACACAGATACGCAGTATTTT. Translation: CASSLGAVHTDTQYF. The genes are TRBV27 and TRBJ2-3; possibly TRBD1 for D (5 bases). The CDR3 totals 15 residues. V lost 2 bases and J lost 2, with 11 bases in between. Germline V CDR1 and CDR2: MNHEY, SMNVEV (reference sequence).

This chain uses TRBV7-9 with TRBJ2-7; the D is unclear. V lost 4 bases and J 3 bases, leaving 7 bases between the germline ends. CDR1 and CDR2 (germline): SEHNR, FQNEAQ (reference sequence). The CDR3 is made up of 12 amino acids. CDR3 in amino acids: CASSSESYEQYF. The CDR3 nucleotides read TGTGCCAGCAGCTCGGAGAGCTACGAGCAGTACTTC.

This clone has only a few counts. The chain links TRBV5-4 to TRBJ1-2; D not resolved. In germline, CDR1 is SGHNT, CDR2 YYREEE (reference sequence). This CDR3 spans 16 amino acids. V dropped 3 bases and J dropped 7 bases, with 22 bases sitting between them. The CDR3 DNA reads as TGTGCCAGCAGCTCGCCGGGTGGACTCTTAGAGGGTGGCTACACCTTC. It translates to CASSSPGGLLEGGYTF.

This chain connects TRBV13 to TRBJ1-1; tentatively, D is TRBD1 (6 bases). Trimming removed 8 bases from V and 1 base from J, with 17 bases in between. The CDR3 length is 15 residues. CDR1 and CDR2 from the germline V gene are PRHDT and FYEKMQ (reference sequence). As DNA, the CDR3 is TGTGCCAGCGGAAGAACACAGGGAACGAACACTGAAGCTTTCTTT. This codes for CASGRTQGTNTEAFF.

This chain joins TRBV30 and TRBJ2-5, with unresolved D. Trimming stripped 0 bases from V and 5 bases from J, with 10 bases between. The CDR3 runs to 13 residues. Germline lookup yields CDR1 GTSNPN and CDR2 SVGIG (reference sequence). CDR3 nucleotide sequence: TGTGCCTGGAGTGTACAAGAGAGGGAGACCCAGTACTTC. It is translated as CAWSVQERETQYF.

The chain joins TRBV6-4 to TRBJ1-2; D unresolved. Trimming took off 5 bases at V and 0 bases at J, with 7 bases between the two ends. Germline V gene lookup returns CDR1 MRHNA and CDR2 SNTAGT. This CDR3 has 13 residues. The CDR3 coding sequence is TGTGCCAGCAGTCTAACAGCTAACTATGGCTACACCTTC. It specifies CASSLTANYGYTF.

The chain carries TRBV29-1 and TRBJ2-1; 14 nucleotides agree with TRBD2. Per the germline V gene, CDR1 is SQVTM and CDR2 is ANQGSEA. The CDR3 contains 16 residues. J was trimmed by 4 bases and V by 7 bases; bases with no gene match: 9. In DNA, the CDR3 is TGCAGCGCCGTCCGGACTAGCGGGGGGATATACAATGAGCAGTTCTTC. Translation gives CSAVRTSGGIYNEQFF.

The V and J genes are TRBV6-5 and TRBJ2-3; TRBD2 agrees at 9 bases. The length of the CDR3 is 15 residues. Trimming removed 4 bases from V and 2 bases from J; junction bases left unmatched: 4. Germline-derived CDR1 and CDR2 are MNHEY and SVGAGI. The CDR3 sequence is CASSSGTSLTDTQYF. The CDR3, as DNA: TGTGCCAGCAGTTCCGGGACTAGCCTCACAGATACGCAGTATTTT.

The V gene is TRBV29-1, the J gene TRBJ2-2; D gene unclear. Germline V gene data show CDR1 as SQVTM and CDR2 as ANQGSEA. With 4 bases removed from V and 4 bases from J, the gap between germline ends came to 13 bases. CDR3 size: 14 residues. In nucleotides, the CDR3 is TGCAGCGTTGCCCCCTCCTATAGCACCGGGGAGCTGTTTTTT. Protein sequence: CSVAPSYSTGELFF.